The TCR beta chain under discussion was sequenced for a study of blood T cell repertoires in COVID-19. Study information: T cells, B-cell-depleted T cells, or PBMCs supplied cDNA or gDNA.

Per the study methods: Reference gene primer amplification gave estimated nucleated cell counts. Clones were sequenced by immunoSEQ multiplex PCR, and TCRdb holds only the in-frame ones, with some missing. V and J calls and clone size follow that table, whereas D and trimming were derived from the DNA. The sample holds approximately 300,000 clones, roughly 91% seen once. Sequenced: peripheral blood. The sequence was collected from a man aged 35-49 years with acute or convalescent COVID-19.

CDR3: CATSDLRGGGYTF. For the CDR3, the DNA is TGTGCCACCAGTGATTTACGGGGGGGAGGCTACACCTTC. The V gene is TRBV24-1, the J gene TRBJ1-2, with D maybe TRBD1 (5 bases). Trimming cost V 1 base and J 8 bases, with 10 bases left between them. The CDR3 runs to 13 residues. Germline V gene lookup returns CDR1 KGHDR and CDR2 SFDVKD.